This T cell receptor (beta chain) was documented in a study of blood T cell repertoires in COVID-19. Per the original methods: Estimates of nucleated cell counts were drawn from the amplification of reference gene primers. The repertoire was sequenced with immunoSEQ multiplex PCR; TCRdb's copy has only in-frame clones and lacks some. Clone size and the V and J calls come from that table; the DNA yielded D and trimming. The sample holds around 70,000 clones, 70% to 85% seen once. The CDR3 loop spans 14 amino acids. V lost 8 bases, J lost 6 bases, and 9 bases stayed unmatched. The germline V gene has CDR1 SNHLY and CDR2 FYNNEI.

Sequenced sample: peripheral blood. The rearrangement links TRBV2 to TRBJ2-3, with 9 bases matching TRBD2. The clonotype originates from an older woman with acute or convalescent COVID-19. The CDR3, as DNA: TGTGCCAGCCTCCGGGACAGCGGGGGGGATACGCAGTATTTT. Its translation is CASLRDSGGDTQYF.